This is a list of T cell receptor beta chains from one sample in a study of blood T cell repertoires in COVID-19. Sequencing used immunoSEQ multiplex PCR; TCRdb keeps in-frame clones, though not all of them. The sample records roughly 35,000 clones, about 88% being singletons. The sample taken for sequencing was peripheral blood. Receptors were obtained from a man aged 55-75 years with active COVID-19. CDR3s include the opening cysteine and the closing phenylalanine or tryptophan. Each record gives: J gene, V gene, clone size, D gene, CDR3 DNA, CDR3 protein. D genes are given only for firm matches. A clone size is listed for some rows: how often the clone was seen (once, few, many), or a class if it is expanded.

j_call: TRBJ2-2; v_call: TRBV7-9; clone_size: .; d_call: .; cdr3_nt: TGTGCCAGCGAAAGGACAAGGGGTACCGGGGAGCTGTTTTTT; cdr3_aa: CASERTRGTGELFF
j_call: TRBJ2-3; v_call: TRBV7-6; clone_size: .; d_call: .; cdr3_nt: TGTGCCAGCAGCCCGTCTAGCACAGATACGCAGTATTTT; cdr3_aa: CASSPSSTDTQYF
j_call: TRBJ2-2; v_call: TRBV9; clone_size: .; d_call: TRBD1; cdr3_nt: TGTGCCAGCAGCCCGACAGGGGGCGCGAACACCGGGGAGCTGTTTTTT; cdr3_aa: CASSPTGGANTGELFF
j_call: TRBJ1-1; v_call: TRBV5-6; clone_size: .; d_call: TRBD1; cdr3_nt: TGTGCCAGCAGCTCCATGGACAGGGACCCTGAAGCTTTCTTT; cdr3_aa: CASSSMDRDPEAFF
j_call: TRBJ2-3; v_call: TRBV5-1; clone_size: .; d_call: .; cdr3_nt: TGCGCCAGCAGCTTGGAGCCCGGCACAGATACGCAGTATTTT; cdr3_aa: CASSLEPGTDTQYF
j_call: TRBJ2-3; v_call: TRBV12-5; clone_size: few; d_call: .; cdr3_nt: TGTGCTAGTGGTTCCAGCGGATTCACAGATACGCAGTATTTT; cdr3_aa: CASGSSGFTDTQYF
j_call: TRBJ2-5; v_call: TRBV5-1; clone_size: few; d_call: TRBD2; cdr3_nt: TGCGCCAGCAGTCCAAGCGGGCGGGGGACGGAGACCCAGTACTTC; cdr3_aa: CASSPSGRGTETQYF
j_call: TRBJ2-7; v_call: TRBV6-5; clone_size: .; d_call: TRBD2; cdr3_nt: TGTGCCAGCAGCACTCCGGGACTAGGGGTCCACGAGCAGTACTTC; cdr3_aa: CASSTPGLGVHEQYF
j_call: TRBJ2-7; v_call: TRBV11-2; clone_size: .; d_call: TRBD2; cdr3_nt: TGTGCCAGCAGCCGAACTCGGGGGGGCGAGCAGTACTTC; cdr3_aa: CASSRTRGGEQYF
j_call: TRBJ1-2; v_call: TRBV19; clone_size: .; d_call: TRBD1; cdr3_nt: TGTGCCTCACACAGGGGCCTTGAGACCTATGGCTACACCTTC; cdr3_aa: CASHRGLETYGYTF
j_call: TRBJ2-7; v_call: TRBV7-9; clone_size: .; d_call: TRBD1; cdr3_nt: TGTGCCAGCAGCTCTACGGGACAGAACTACGAGCAGTACTTC; cdr3_aa: CASSSTGQNYEQYF
j_call: TRBJ2-2; v_call: TRBV20-1; clone_size: .; d_call: TRBD2; cdr3_nt: TGCAGTGCTAGTAAACTAGCGGGACATGGCAACACCGGGGAGCTGTTTTTT; cdr3_aa: CSASKLAGHGNTGELFF
j_call: TRBJ1-1; v_call: TRBV11-2; clone_size: .; d_call: TRBD1; cdr3_nt: TGTGCCAGCAGCCCAGTTTGGGAACAGGGGGCTTTCTTT; cdr3_aa: CASSPVWEQGAFF
j_call: TRBJ2-3; v_call: TRBV5-6; clone_size: .; d_call: TRBD1; cdr3_nt: TGTGCCAGCAGCCCCCTGACAGGGGCTAGCACAGATACGCAGTATTTT; cdr3_aa: CASSPLTGASTDTQYF
j_call: TRBJ2-7; v_call: TRBV19; clone_size: .; d_call: TRBD1; cdr3_nt: TGTGCCAGTAGTCCACAGGGGGGCTACGAGCAGTACTTC; cdr3_aa: CASSPQGGYEQYF
j_call: TRBJ2-5; v_call: TRBV19; clone_size: .; d_call: .; cdr3_nt: TGTGCCAGTAGCGGGGTAGGGGGAGAAGAGACCCAGTACTTC; cdr3_aa: CASSGVGGEETQYF
j_call: TRBJ1-1; v_call: TRBV18; clone_size: .; d_call: .; cdr3_nt: TGTGCCAGCTCTATAACGGGGTTCGGGGAGAACACTGAAGCTTTCTTT; cdr3_aa: CASSITGFGENTEAFF
j_call: TRBJ2-7; v_call: TRBV5-1; clone_size: few; d_call: TRBD1; cdr3_nt: TGCGCCAGCAGCTTGGGACAGGGGTTTTCCTACGAGCAGTACTTC; cdr3_aa: CASSLGQGFSYEQYF
j_call: TRBJ2-5; v_call: TRBV7-3; clone_size: .; d_call: .; cdr3_nt: TGTGCCAGCAGCCTAACTCCCGGGAGCTCAAAAGAGACCCAGTACTTC; cdr3_aa: CASSLTPGSSKETQYF
j_call: TRBJ1-2; v_call: TRBV18; clone_size: .; d_call: .; cdr3_nt: TGTGCCAGCTCAATGGCTCAACTAGCCTTCACTGGGACTAACTATGGCTACACCTTC; cdr3_aa: CASSMAQLAFTGTNYGYTF
j_call: TRBJ1-2; v_call: TRBV9; clone_size: .; d_call: TRBD1; cdr3_nt: TGTGCCAGCAGCTCTTCCGGGACAGGGTGGCTCACCTTC; cdr3_aa: CASSSSGTGWLTF
j_call: TRBJ2-5; v_call: TRBV7-9; clone_size: .; d_call: TRBD1; cdr3_nt: TGTGCCAGCAGCCCCTCTCCCGGGACAGTGAACCAAGAGACCCAGTACTTC; cdr3_aa: CASSPSPGTVNQETQYF
j_call: TRBJ2-3; v_call: TRBV10-3; clone_size: once; d_call: TRBD2; cdr3_nt: TGTGCCATCAACCCGGGGGCGGGAGGGCCAGATACGCAGTATTTT; cdr3_aa: CAINPGAGGPDTQYF
j_call: TRBJ1-3; v_call: TRBV27; clone_size: .; d_call: .; cdr3_nt: TGTGCCACGAAGACCTTCTCGGACAGCGCCGAAAACACCATATATTTT; cdr3_aa: CATKTFSDSAENTIYF
j_call: TRBJ1-1; v_call: TRBV20-1; clone_size: .; d_call: .; cdr3_nt: TGCAGTGCGAGTTTGACAGGTACTGAAGCTTTCTTT; cdr3_aa: CSASLTGTEAFF
j_call: TRBJ2-2; v_call: TRBV30; clone_size: .; d_call: .; cdr3_nt: TGTGCCTGGAGCCCTGTGAACACCGGGGAGCTGTTTTTT; cdr3_aa: CAWSPVNTGELFF
j_call: TRBJ2-2; v_call: TRBV7-3; clone_size: .; d_call: TRBD2; cdr3_nt: TGTGCCAGCAGCCTTAGCGGGAGGGCCTTGACCGGGGAGCTGTTTTTT; cdr3_aa: CASSLSGRALTGELFF
j_call: TRBJ1-4; v_call: TRBV2; clone_size: .; d_call: TRBD1; cdr3_nt: TGTGCCAGCAAGGCCCAGGGGGTCCCTAATGAAAAACTGTTTTTT; cdr3_aa: CASKAQGVPNEKLFF
j_call: TRBJ2-1; v_call: TRBV6-2/TRBV6-3; clone_size: .; d_call: .; cdr3_nt: TGTGCCAGCAGTTACATCCTAGCGAGCTCCTACAATGAGCAGTTCTTC; cdr3_aa: CASSYILASSYNEQFF
j_call: TRBJ2-1; v_call: TRBV4-3; clone_size: .; d_call: TRBD1; cdr3_nt: TGCGCCAGCAGCCAGGCAGGGACAGCAAATGAGCAGTTCTTC; cdr3_aa: CASSQAGTANEQFF
j_call: TRBJ2-7; v_call: TRBV15; clone_size: .; d_call: TRBD1; cdr3_nt: TGTGCCACCAGCAGAGATCGTATGCCAGGGGGTGAGCAGTACTTC; cdr3_aa: CATSRDRMPGGEQYF
j_call: TRBJ2-3; v_call: TRBV7-6; clone_size: .; d_call: .; cdr3_nt: TGTGCCAGCAGCGTGTTGGTAGCGGAAACCACAGATACGCAGTATTTT; cdr3_aa: CASSVLVAETTDTQYF
j_call: TRBJ2-1; v_call: TRBV5-4; clone_size: .; d_call: TRBD2; cdr3_nt: TGTGCCAGCAGCGCCGGGACTAGCGGGAGTCGCTACAATGAGCAGTTCTTC; cdr3_aa: CASSAGTSGSRYNEQFF
j_call: TRBJ2-7; v_call: TRBV5-4; clone_size: .; d_call: .; cdr3_nt: TGTGCCAGCAGCTCCGGGAACCCCCGAGACGAGCAGTACTTC; cdr3_aa: CASSSGNPRDEQYF
j_call: TRBJ2-2; v_call: TRBV11-2; clone_size: .; d_call: .; cdr3_nt: TGTGCCAGCAGCCTCCGGACTACCACCGGGGAGCTGTTTTTT; cdr3_aa: CASSLRTTTGELFF
j_call: TRBJ1-2; v_call: TRBV29-1; clone_size: .; d_call: .; cdr3_nt: TGCAGCGTTACAGGCGCGGTGGTAGGGGGCTACACCTTC; cdr3_aa: CSVTGAVVGGYTF
j_call: TRBJ1-4; v_call: TRBV9; clone_size: .; d_call: .; cdr3_nt: TGTGCCAGCAGCCCCTCAGGGGCTGCAACTAATGAAAAACTGTTTTTT; cdr3_aa: CASSPSGAATNEKLFF
j_call: TRBJ2-3; v_call: TRBV7-9; clone_size: .; d_call: TRBD2; cdr3_nt: TGTGCCAGCAGCTTGGGGACTAGCGGGCGTGCAGATACGCAGTATTTT; cdr3_aa: CASSLGTSGRADTQYF
j_call: TRBJ2-3; v_call: TRBV13; clone_size: .; d_call: TRBD2; cdr3_nt: TGTGCCAGCAGCTTTCGAACTAGCGGAGTGATAGATACGCAGTATTTT; cdr3_aa: CASSFRTSGVIDTQYF
j_call: TRBJ2-1; v_call: TRBV28; clone_size: .; d_call: TRBD1; cdr3_nt: TGTGCCAGCGGGACAGGGTACAATGAGCAGTTCTTC; cdr3_aa: CASGTGYNEQFF
j_call: TRBJ2-7; v_call: TRBV18; clone_size: once; d_call: .; cdr3_nt: TGTGCCAGCTCAAACTCCCTCGAGCAGTACTTC; cdr3_aa: CASSNSLEQYF
j_call: TRBJ2-3; v_call: TRBV5-4; clone_size: .; d_call: .; cdr3_nt: TGTGCCAGCAGGTTGGACAGTACTAGCACAGATACGCAGTATTTT; cdr3_aa: CASRLDSTSTDTQYF
j_call: TRBJ2-7; v_call: TRBV5-1; clone_size: .; d_call: TRBD1; cdr3_nt: TGCGCCAGCAGCCCGACAGGGGGTGCAGAACAGGACGAGCAGTACTTC; cdr3_aa: CASSPTGGAEQDEQYF
j_call: TRBJ2-2; v_call: TRBV10-3; clone_size: .; d_call: TRBD1; cdr3_nt: TGTGCCAGCACGGGACAGGGGGGTACCGGGGAGCTGTTTTTT; cdr3_aa: CASTGQGGTGELFF
j_call: TRBJ2-1; v_call: TRBV5-8; clone_size: .; d_call: TRBD2; cdr3_nt: TGTGCCAGCAGCTTGGGACTAGCGGTTTACAATGAGCAGTTCTTC; cdr3_aa: CASSLGLAVYNEQFF
j_call: TRBJ2-3; v_call: TRBV6-1; clone_size: .; d_call: .; cdr3_nt: TGTGCCAGCAGTGTAGCCGGTACTAGCACAGATACGCAGTATTTT; cdr3_aa: CASSVAGTSTDTQYF
j_call: TRBJ2-7; v_call: TRBV21-1; clone_size: few; d_call: .; cdr3_nt: TGTGCCAGCAGCATCGGGACTAGCGGGATAAACAGCACCTACGAGCAGTACTTC; cdr3_aa: CASSIGTSGINSTYEQYF
j_call: TRBJ1-4; v_call: TRBV4-1; clone_size: few; d_call: TRBD1; cdr3_nt: TGCGCCAGCCGTGACAGGGGGGGAACTAATGAAAAACTGTTTTTT; cdr3_aa: CASRDRGGTNEKLFF
j_call: TRBJ2-2; v_call: TRBV5-1; clone_size: .; d_call: TRBD1; cdr3_nt: TGCGCCAGCAGTCACGTCGGGGGACAGGGAATTACCGGGGAGCTGTTTTTT; cdr3_aa: CASSHVGGQGITGELFF
j_call: TRBJ1-2; v_call: TRBV5-1; clone_size: .; d_call: .; cdr3_nt: TGCGCCAGCAGCTTGGCACAGGGCGATGGCTACACCTTC; cdr3_aa: CASSLAQGDGYTF
j_call: TRBJ2-3; v_call: TRBV2; clone_size: once; d_call: TRBD1; cdr3_nt: TGTGCCAGCAGTCCCGGGACAGCAGATACGCAGTATTTT; cdr3_aa: CASSPGTADTQYF
j_call: TRBJ2-2; v_call: TRBV12-5; clone_size: .; d_call: TRBD2; cdr3_nt: TGTGCTAGTAAGGGCTCTTCTATAGCGGGAGAAGCGGCCGGGGAGCTGTTTTTT; cdr3_aa: CASKGSSIAGEAAGELFF
j_call: TRBJ2-1; v_call: TRBV5-1; clone_size: .; d_call: .; cdr3_nt: TGCGCCAGCAGCTTGGTTGGGGGCGTAGGGTATGAGCAGTTCTTC; cdr3_aa: CASSLVGGVGYEQFF
j_call: TRBJ1-1; v_call: TRBV29-1; clone_size: .; d_call: .; cdr3_nt: TGCAGCGGGGGTTATTTGAACACTGAAGCTTTCTTT; cdr3_aa: CSGGYLNTEAFF
j_call: TRBJ2-5; v_call: TRBV3-1/TRBV3-2; clone_size: .; d_call: TRBD2; cdr3_nt: TGTGCCAGCAGCCAAGCTACCGGGACTATCAACCAAGAGACCCAGTACTTC; cdr3_aa: CASSQATGTINQETQYF
j_call: TRBJ2-2; v_call: TRBV4-1; clone_size: .; d_call: .; cdr3_nt: TGCGCCAGCAGCCAAACCCTAGGGGAATTTGTCGGGGAGCTGTTTTTT; cdr3_aa: CASSQTLGEFVGELFF
j_call: TRBJ2-1; v_call: TRBV19; clone_size: .; d_call: .; cdr3_nt: TGTGCCAGTAGTCTTCCGACAGACTACAATGAGCAGTTCTTC; cdr3_aa: CASSLPTDYNEQFF
j_call: TRBJ2-7; v_call: TRBV3-1/TRBV3-2; clone_size: .; d_call: .; cdr3_nt: TGTGCCAGCAGCCGCGGGGGACAGGCCAGCTCCTACGAGCAGTACTTC; cdr3_aa: CASSRGGQASSYEQYF